These T cell receptor beta chains were read from a single sample in a study of post-analysis software for immune sequencing data. TCRdb used MiXCR to reprocess the PCR reads, holding one entry per CDR3 protein. Altogether 380,000 or so distinct CDR3 sequences are present, less than 40% being singletons, with the ten largest covering under 15%. The sample consisted of blood. Source of these receptors: a girl aged 10 to 17 with multiple sclerosis. Both conserved end residues are part of each CDR3. The D gene is left open where the match is weak. The size entry is marked missing in some rows and otherwise reads once, few, many or a size class.

j_gene	d_gene	abundance	v_gene	CDR3nt	CDR3aa
TRBJ1-6	-	-	TRBV7-9	TGTGCCAGCAGCTTAACTTCCCCTGGAACCGCATCACCCCTCCACTTT	CASSLTSPGTASPLHF
TRBJ2-7	-	-	TRBV4-1	TGCGCCAGCAGCCAAGATCAAGGCCGCGAGCAGTACTTC	CASSQDQGREQYF
TRBJ1-1	-	few	TRBV4-2	TGTGCCAGCAGCTATTCGGGGGCCATGAACACTGAAGCTTTCTTT	CASSYSGAMNTEAFF
TRBJ2-1	-	-	TRBV29-1	TGCAGCGTTGAGTGGACAAGCTCCTACAATGAGCAGTTCTTC	CSVEWTSSYNEQFF
TRBJ2-5	TRBD2	-	TRBV6-6	TGTGCCAGCAGTTTCCCGTCAGGGAGGGGAGAGACCCAGTACTTC	CASSFPSGRGETQYF
TRBJ1-2	-	-	TRBV4-1	TGCGCCAGCAGCCAAAACACAATGACAAGTAACTATGGCTACACCTTC	CASSQNTMTSNYGYTF
TRBJ2-6	-	-	TRBV4-1	TGCGCCAGCACAACCCAAGCTGGGGCCGACGTCCTGACTTTC	CASTTQAGADVLTF
TRBJ2-1	-	many	TRBV7-2	TGTGCCAGCAGCTTAGCGCATGAGCAGTTCTTC	CASSLAHEQFF
TRBJ2-5	TRBD1	-	TRBV7-9	TGTGCCAGCAGCTCAGACAGGGATCAAGAGACCCAGTACTTC	CASSSDRDQETQYF
TRBJ2-1	TRBD1	-	TRBV5-1	TGCGCCAGCAGCTTGGTGGGACAGTACAATGAGCAGTTCTTC	CASSLVGQYNEQFF
TRBJ1-6	-	-	TRBV4-2	TGTGCCAGCAGAATTGAGGGCGGAAATTACAATTCACCCCTCCACTTT	CASRIEGGNYNSPLHF
TRBJ2-1	-	-	TRBV4-1	TGCGCCAGCAGCCCAGAGCTCTGGAGCTCCTACAATGAGCAGTTCTTC	CASSPELWSSYNEQFF
TRBJ2-2	TRBD1	-	TRBV29-1	TGCAGCGTTGAGACAGGGGGTAACACCGGGGAGCTGTTTTTT	CSVETGGNTGELFF
TRBJ1-4	-	-	TRBV28	TGTGCCAGCAGTTCACAGGCGGGTGATGAAAACCTGTTTTTT	CASSSQAGDENLFF
TRBJ2-2	TRBD1	-	TRBV6-1	TGTGCCTCTCCGGGACAGGGACCCACCGGGGAGCTGTTTTTT	CASPGQGPTGELFF
TRBJ2-7	-	few	TRBV2	TGTGCCAGCAGTGAAAAGGTCTACGAGCAGTACTTC	CASSEKVYEQYF
TRBJ2-7	TRBD2	few	TRBV2	TGTGCCAGCAGGAGGGGACTAGCGGGGGCCAACTACGAGCAGTACTTC	CASRRGLAGANYEQYF
TRBJ2-3	-	-	TRBV6-2/TRBV6-3	TGTGCCAGCAGTTACTCCAGGAGCTGGGATACGCAGTATTTT	CASSYSRSWDTQYF
TRBJ2-4	TRBD1	-	TRBV29-1	TGCAGCGTTGAAGATCAGGACAGGCCTAATGAGCAGTACTTC	CSVEDQDRPNEQYF
TRBJ2-1	-	-	TRBV27	TGTGCCAGCAGTTTAAGCCTAGCTTCCTACAATGAGCAGTTCTTC	CASSLSLASYNEQFF
TRBJ2-1	TRBD1	few	TRBV5-1	TGCGCCAGCAGCTTTGGACAGGGAGGTAAAGACGAGCAGTTCTTC	CASSFGQGGKDEQFF
TRBJ2-1	-	few	TRBV15	TGTGCCACCAGCAGAGAATCCTACAATGAGCAGTTCTTC	CATSRESYNEQFF
TRBJ1-1	-	-	TRBV7-2	TGTGCCAGCAGCTACGCAGACTCCCCCGGTGGGAAAGCTTTCTTT	CASSYADSPGGKAFF